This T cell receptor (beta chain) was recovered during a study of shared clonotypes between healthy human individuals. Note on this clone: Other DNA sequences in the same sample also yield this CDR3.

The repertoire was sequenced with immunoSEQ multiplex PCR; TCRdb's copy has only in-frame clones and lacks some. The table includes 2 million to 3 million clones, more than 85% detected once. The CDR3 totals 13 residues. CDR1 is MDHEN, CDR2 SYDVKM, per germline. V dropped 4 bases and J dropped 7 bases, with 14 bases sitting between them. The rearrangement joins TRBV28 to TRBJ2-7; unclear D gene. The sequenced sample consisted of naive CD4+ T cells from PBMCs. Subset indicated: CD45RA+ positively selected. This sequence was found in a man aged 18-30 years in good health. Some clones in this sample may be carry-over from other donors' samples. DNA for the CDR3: TGTGCCAGCAGTTCTGGAACTCTACGAGAGCAGTACTTC. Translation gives CASSSGTLREQYF.